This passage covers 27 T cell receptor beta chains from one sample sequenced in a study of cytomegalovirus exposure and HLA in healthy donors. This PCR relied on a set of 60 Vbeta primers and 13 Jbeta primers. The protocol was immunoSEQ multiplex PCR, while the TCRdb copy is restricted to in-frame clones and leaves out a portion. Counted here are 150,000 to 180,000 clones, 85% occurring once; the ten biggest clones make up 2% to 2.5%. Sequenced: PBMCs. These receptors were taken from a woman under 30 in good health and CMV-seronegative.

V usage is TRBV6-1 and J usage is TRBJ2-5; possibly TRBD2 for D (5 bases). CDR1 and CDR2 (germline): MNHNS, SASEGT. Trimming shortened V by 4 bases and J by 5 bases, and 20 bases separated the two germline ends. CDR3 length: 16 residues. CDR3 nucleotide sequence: TGTGCCAGCAGTGGTCTATCGGGGAAGGCGTCCGAGACCCAGTACTTC. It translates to CASSGLSGKASETQYF.

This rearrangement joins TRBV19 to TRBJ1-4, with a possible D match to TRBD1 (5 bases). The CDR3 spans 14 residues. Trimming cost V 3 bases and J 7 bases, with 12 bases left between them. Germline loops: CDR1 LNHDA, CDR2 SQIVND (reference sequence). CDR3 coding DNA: TGTGCCAGTAGTATCGGCAGGGTTGGTGAAAAACTGTTTTTT. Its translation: CASSIGRVGEKLFF.

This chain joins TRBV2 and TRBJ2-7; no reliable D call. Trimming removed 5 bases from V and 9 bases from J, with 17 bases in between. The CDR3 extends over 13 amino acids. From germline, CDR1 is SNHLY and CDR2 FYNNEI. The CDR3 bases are TGTGCCAGCAGTACCGGCTCGGTACGAGGGCAGTACTTC. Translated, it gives CASSTGSVRGQYF. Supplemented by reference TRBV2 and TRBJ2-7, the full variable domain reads EPEVTQTPSHQVTQMGQEVILRCVPISNHLYFYWYRQILGQKVEFLVSFYNNEISEKSEIFDDQFSVERPDGSNFTLKIRSTKLEDSAMYFCASSTGSVRGQYFGPGTRLTVT.

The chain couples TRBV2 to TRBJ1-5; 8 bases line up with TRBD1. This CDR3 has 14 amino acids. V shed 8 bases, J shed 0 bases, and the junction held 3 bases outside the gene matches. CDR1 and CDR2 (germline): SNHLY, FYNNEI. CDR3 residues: CASSDRDSNQPQHF. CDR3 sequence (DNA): TGTGCCAGCTCGGACAGGGATAGCAATCAGCCCCAGCATTTT.

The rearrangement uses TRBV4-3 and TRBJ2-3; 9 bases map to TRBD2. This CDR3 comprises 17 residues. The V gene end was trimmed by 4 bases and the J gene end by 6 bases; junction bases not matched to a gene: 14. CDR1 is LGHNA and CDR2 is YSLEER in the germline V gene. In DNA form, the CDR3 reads TGCGCCAGCAGCCGCCTGCGGCTAGCGGGGCCGAGGGATACGCAGTATTTT. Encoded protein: CASSRLRLAGPRDTQYF.

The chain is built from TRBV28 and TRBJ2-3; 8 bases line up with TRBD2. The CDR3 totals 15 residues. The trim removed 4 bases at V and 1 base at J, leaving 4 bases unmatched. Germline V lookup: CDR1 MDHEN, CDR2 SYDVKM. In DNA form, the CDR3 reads TGTGCCAGCAGTTCCGTGCGGGGGGGCACAGATACGCAGTATTTT. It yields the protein CASSSVRGGTDTQYF. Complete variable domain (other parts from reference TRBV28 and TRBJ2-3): DVKVTQSSRYLVKRTGEKVFLECVQDMDHENMFWYRQDPGLGLRLIYFSYDVKMKEKGDIPEGYSVSREKKERFSLILESASTNQTSMYLCASSSVRGGTDTQYFGPGTRLTVL.

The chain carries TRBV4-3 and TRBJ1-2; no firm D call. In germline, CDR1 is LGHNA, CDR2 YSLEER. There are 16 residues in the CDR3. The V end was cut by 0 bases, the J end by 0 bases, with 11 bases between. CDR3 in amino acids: CASSQDNTDTNYGYTF. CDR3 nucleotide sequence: TGCGCCAGCAGCCAAGATAACACCGACACTAACTATGGCTACACCTTC.

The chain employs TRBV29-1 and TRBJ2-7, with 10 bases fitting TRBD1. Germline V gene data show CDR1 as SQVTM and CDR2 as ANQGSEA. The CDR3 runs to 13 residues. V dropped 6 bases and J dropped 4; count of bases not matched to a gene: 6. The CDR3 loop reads CSVGGQGQYEQYF. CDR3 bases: TGCAGCGTGGGGGGACAGGGGCAATACGAGCAGTACTTC.

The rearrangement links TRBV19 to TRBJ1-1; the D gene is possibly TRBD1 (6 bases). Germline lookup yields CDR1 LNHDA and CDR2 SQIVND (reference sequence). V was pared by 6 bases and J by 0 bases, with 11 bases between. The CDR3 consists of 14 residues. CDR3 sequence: CASSYRGMNTEAFF. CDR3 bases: TGTGCCAGTAGCTATAGGGGGATGAACACTGAAGCTTTCTTT.

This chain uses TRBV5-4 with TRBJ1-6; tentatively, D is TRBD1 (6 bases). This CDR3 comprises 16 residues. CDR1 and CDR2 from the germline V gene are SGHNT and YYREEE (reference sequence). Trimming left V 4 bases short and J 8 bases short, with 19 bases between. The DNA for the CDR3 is TGTGCCAGCAGCCCGACATGGGGGCCCGGGGATTCACCCCTCCACTTT. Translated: CASSPTWGPGDSPLHF.

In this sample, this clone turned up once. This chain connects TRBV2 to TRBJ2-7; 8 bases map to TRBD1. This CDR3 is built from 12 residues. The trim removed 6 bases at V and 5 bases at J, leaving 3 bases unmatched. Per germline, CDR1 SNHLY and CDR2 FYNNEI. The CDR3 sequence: CASRTGVDEQYF. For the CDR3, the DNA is TGTGCCAGCAGGACAGGGGTAGACGAGCAGTACTTC.

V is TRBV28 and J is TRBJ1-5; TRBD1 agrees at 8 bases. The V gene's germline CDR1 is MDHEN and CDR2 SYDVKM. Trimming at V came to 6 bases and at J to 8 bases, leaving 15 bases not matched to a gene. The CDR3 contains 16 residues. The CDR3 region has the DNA TGTGCCAGCAGCCTTTCGGACAGGGAGAAAGGGGAGCCCCAGCATTTT. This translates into CASSLSDREKGEPQHF.

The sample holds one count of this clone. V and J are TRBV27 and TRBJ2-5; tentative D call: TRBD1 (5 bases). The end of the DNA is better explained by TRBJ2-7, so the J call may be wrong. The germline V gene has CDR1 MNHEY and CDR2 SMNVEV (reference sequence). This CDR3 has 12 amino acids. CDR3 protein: CASSQGRYEQYF. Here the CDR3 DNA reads TGTGCCAGCAGCCAGGGCCGATACGAGCAGTACTTC.

CDR3 coding DNA: TGTGCCAGCAGTTATCGCAGGTCCTACGAGCAGTACTTC. Translated, it gives CASSYRRSYEQYF. This sequence joins TRBV6-5 and TRBJ2-7; D not resolved. Germline V CDR1 and CDR2: MNHEY, SVGAGI. The CDR3 has 13 amino acids. V was clipped by 3 bases and J by 1 base, with 7 bases between them.

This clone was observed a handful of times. The CDR3 coding sequence is TGTGCCAGCAGCTCCTATGGGGGGGCCACTGAAGCTTTCTTT. It encodes CASSSYGGATEAFF. The chain recombines TRBV7-2 with TRBJ1-1; maybe TRBD1 (6 bases). V was trimmed by 4 bases and J by 4 bases, leaving 13 bases between them. The CDR3 is 14 residues long. Germline V gene sequence: CDR1 SGHTA, CDR2 FQGNSA.

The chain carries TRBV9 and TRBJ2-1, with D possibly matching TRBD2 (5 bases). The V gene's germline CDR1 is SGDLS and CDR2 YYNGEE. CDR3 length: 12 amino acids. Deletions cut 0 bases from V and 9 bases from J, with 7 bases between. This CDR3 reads CASSVDEGEQFF. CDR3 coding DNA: TGTGCCAGCAGCGTAGATGAGGGTGAGCAGTTCTTC.

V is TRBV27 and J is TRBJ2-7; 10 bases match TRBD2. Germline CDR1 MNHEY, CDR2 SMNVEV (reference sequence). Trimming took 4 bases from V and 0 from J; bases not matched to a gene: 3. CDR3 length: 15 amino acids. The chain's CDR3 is CASSSGTSVSYEQYF. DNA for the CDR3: TGTGCCAGCAGTTCTGGGACTAGCGTCTCCTACGAGCAGTACTTC.

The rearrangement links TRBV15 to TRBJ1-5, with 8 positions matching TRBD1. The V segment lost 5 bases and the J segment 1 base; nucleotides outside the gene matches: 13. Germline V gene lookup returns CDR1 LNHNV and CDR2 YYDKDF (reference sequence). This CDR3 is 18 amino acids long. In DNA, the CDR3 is TGTGCCACCAGCTATCGACTTGGACAGGGCGTAAGCAATCAGCCCCAGCATTTT. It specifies CATSYRLGQGVSNQPQHF.

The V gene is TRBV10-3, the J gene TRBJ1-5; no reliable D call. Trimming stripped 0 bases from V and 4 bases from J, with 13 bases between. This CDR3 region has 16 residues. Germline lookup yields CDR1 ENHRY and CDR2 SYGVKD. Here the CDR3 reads CAISESPGMTNQPQHF. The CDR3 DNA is TGTGCCATCAGTGAGTCCCCGGGGATGACAAATCAGCCCCAGCATTTT.

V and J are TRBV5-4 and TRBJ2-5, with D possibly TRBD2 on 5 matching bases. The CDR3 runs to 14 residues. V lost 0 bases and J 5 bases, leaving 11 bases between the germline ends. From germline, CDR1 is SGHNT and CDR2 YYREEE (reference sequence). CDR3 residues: CASSLGLAGETQYF. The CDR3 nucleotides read TGTGCCAGCAGCTTGGGGTTGGCGGGCGAGACCCAGTACTTC.

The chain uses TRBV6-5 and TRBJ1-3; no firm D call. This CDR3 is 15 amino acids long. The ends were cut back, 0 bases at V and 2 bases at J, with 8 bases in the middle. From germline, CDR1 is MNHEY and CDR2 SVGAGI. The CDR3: CASSYSVSAGNTIYF. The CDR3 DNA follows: TGTGCCAGCAGTTACTCGGTATCGGCTGGAAACACCATATATTTT.

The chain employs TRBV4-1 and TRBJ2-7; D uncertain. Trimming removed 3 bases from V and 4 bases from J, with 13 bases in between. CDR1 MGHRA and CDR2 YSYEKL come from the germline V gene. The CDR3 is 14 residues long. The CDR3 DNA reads TGCGCCAGCAGCCAGGGCTCTGGCGTTTACGAGCAGTACTTC. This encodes CASSQGSGVYEQYF.

In DNA form, the CDR3 reads TGCAGCGTTGAAAGCCCTAGATCGGATGAGCAGTTCTTC. This sequence encodes CSVESPRSDEQFF. The V gene is TRBV29-1, the J gene TRBJ2-1; no clear D. The V gene lost 2 bases and the J gene lost 8 bases, with 13 bases spanning the gap. Germline CDR1 and CDR2: SQVTM and ANQGSEA. The CDR3 has 13 amino acids.

This chain's CDR3 is CASSSGQGAGGYTF. The DNA for the CDR3 is TGTGCCAGCAGCTCGGGACAGGGGGCCGGTGGCTACACCTTC. This chain links TRBV5-8 with TRBJ1-2; TRBD1 matches at 12 bases. After removal of 3 bases from V and 7 bases from J, the junction contained 4 bases not matched to a gene. The CDR3 covers 14 residues. The germline V gene has CDR1 SGHTS and CDR2 YDEGEE.

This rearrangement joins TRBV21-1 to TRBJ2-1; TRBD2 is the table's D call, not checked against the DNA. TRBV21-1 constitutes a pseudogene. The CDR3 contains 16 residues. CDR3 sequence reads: CASSVQTSGSNNEQFF. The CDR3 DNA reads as TGTGCCAGCAGCGTTCAAACTAGCGGGAGTAACAATGAGCAGTTCTTC.

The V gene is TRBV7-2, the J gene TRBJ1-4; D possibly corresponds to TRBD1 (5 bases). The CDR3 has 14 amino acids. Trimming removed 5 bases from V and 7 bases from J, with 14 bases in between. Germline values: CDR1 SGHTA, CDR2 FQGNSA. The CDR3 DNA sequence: TGTGCCAGCAGCCCAGGGTCCCGAGGTGAAAAACTGTTTTTT. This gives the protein CASSPGSRGEKLFF.

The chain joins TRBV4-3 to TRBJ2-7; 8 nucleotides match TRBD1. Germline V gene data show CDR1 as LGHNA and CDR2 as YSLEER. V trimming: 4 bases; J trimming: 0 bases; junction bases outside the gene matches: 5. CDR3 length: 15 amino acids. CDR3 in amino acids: CASSLRTGPSYEQYF. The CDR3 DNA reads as TGCGCCAGCAGCCTTAGGACAGGGCCCTCCTACGAGCAGTACTTC.